Here is one T cell receptor (beta chain) with its context. The antigen is not known. The identical CDR3 is also encoded by other nucleotide sequences in the sample. The sample originates from a study of T cell responses to AZD1222 COVID-19 vaccine. The study, taken as a whole, reports: It should be noted that donors were predominantly white British and more often female, and clonal diversity was possibly underestimated. CD4 TCRs covered the whole spike, strongest at regions 160-218 and 743-854.

Clones were read by immunoSEQ multiplex PCR, and TCRdb kept only the in-frame ones, dropping some. The sample has 90,000 to 140,000 clones, roughly nine tenths seen once. The receptor comes from an adult who received the AZD1222 COVID-19 vaccine. Sequencing was performed on peripheral blood, taken 28 days after the second AZD1222 dose.

CDR3 in amino acids: CASSLEGNYGYTF. The CDR3 nucleotides read TGTGCCAGCAGTTTAGAGGGAAACTATGGCTACACCTTC. The chain links TRBV28 to TRBJ1-2; the D is unclear. Germline V gene lookup returns CDR1 MDHEN and CDR2 SYDVKM. This CDR3 comprises 13 residues. The V end lost 2 bases, the J end lost 2 bases, and 6 bases lay between the germline ends.